The source of this TCR beta chain is a study of cytomegalovirus exposure and HLA in healthy donors. In the study overall: Roughly 180 million T cells yielded 117 million unique TCR beta sequences, as an earlier analysis found.

The CDR3 spans 11 residues. Germline CDR1 is WSHSY and CDR2 is SAAADI. V lost 8 bases to trimming and J lost 8 bases; unmatched junction nucleotides: 5. A multiplex PCR was run with 60 Vbeta primers and 13 Jbeta primers. The table came from immunoSEQ multiplex PCR; TCRdb's copy has only in-frame clones and leaves some out. The data show some 150,000 clones, 75% to 85% seen once. The TCR was taken from a male donor in good health and CMV-seronegative. The rearrangement uses TRBV10-2 and TRBJ1-1, with TRBD1 matching 7 bases. Sequenced material: PBMCs. In DNA, the CDR3 is TGCGCCAGCTCTGGGACAGCAGAAGCTTTCTTT. It specifies CASSGTAEAFF.